This T cell receptor (beta chain) was documented in a study of radiation and T cells in renal cell carcinoma. Findings and caveats of the study: In blood, top tumor clones expanded by 2 weeks, shrinking by 4.

As concerns this clone: The target antigen is unknown.

Data came from immunoSEQ multiplex PCR; TCRdb stores just in-frame clones and leaves some out. Seen here are around 94,000 clones, 70% to 90% observed once, and the top ten hold around 9.1%. Time point specified: blood 4 weeks post-SBRT, at nephrectomy. This sample's treatment: 15 Gy SBRT to primary tumor, nephrectomy 4 weeks later. Nephrectomy followed 15 Gy stereotactic body radiation by 4 weeks. This CDR3 is 12 amino acids long. Deletions cut 6 bases from V and 5 bases from J, with 10 bases between. Germline V gene lookup returns CDR1 LNHDA and CDR2 SQIVND (reference sequence). This sequence was found in a man aged 50-60 years with renal cell carcinoma. The specimen was blood, collected from a patient whose treatment included radiotherapy and nephrectomy. V usage is TRBV19 and J usage is TRBJ1-2, with D possibly TRBD1 on 5 matching bases. Here the CDR3 DNA reads TGTGCCAGTAGCCGGGACTGGTATGGCTACACCTTC. Protein sequence: CASSRDWYGYTF.